The 4 T cell receptor beta chains below all came from one sample that was sequenced in a study of shared clonotypes between healthy human individuals. Measured with immunoSEQ multiplex PCR; TCRdb has only the in-frame clones, and not every one. The repertoire holds approximately 2.1 million clones, 90% to 95% seen once, with about 0.39% in the top ten. Material: naive CD4+ T cells from PBMCs. The subset here: CD45RA+ positively selected. These receptors all come from a man between 18 and 35 years old in good health. Some clones in this sample may be carry-over from other donors' samples.

V gene TRBV25-1 combines with J gene TRBJ2-7, with D possibly matching TRBD1 (7 bases). The CDR3 runs to 13 residues. Germline CDR1 MGHDK, CDR2 SYGVNS. V dropped 1 base and J dropped 9 bases, with 13 bases sitting between them. In DNA, the CDR3 is TGTGCCAGCAGTGAATGGAGGGGGCGCGGGCAGTACTTC. As protein: CASSEWRGRGQYF.

To note about this clone: This sample also contains other DNA sequences that code for the same CDR3. The chain links TRBV4-1 to TRBJ1-4; maybe TRBD1 (5 bases). V lost 4 bases and J 1 base, leaving 7 bases between the germline ends. Germline assignment: CDR1 MGHRA and CDR2 YSYEKL. The CDR3 contains 14 residues. CDR3 DNA: TGCGCCAGCAGCCCTAGGGGAACTAATGAAAAACTGTTTTTT. As protein: CASSPRGTNEKLFF.

This clone has more than one count but fewer than ten. The V and J genes are TRBV25-1 and TRBJ1-2, with TRBD1 identical over 7 bases. Losses at the gene ends were 4 bases for V and 4 bases for J; bases not matched to a gene: 3. Germline assignment: CDR1 MGHDK and CDR2 SYGVNS. This CDR3 contains 13 residues. For the CDR3, the DNA is TGTGCCAGCAGTGGGGACAGATTCTATGGCTACACCTTC. This codes for CASSGDRFYGYTF.

The rearrangement joins TRBV6-1 to TRBJ2-1, with 12 bases lining up with TRBD2. The ends lost 5 bases at V and 8 bases at J; junction bases unmatched: 7. This CDR3 is built from 15 residues. The germline gives CDR1 MNHNS, CDR2 SASEGT. The CDR3, as DNA: TGTGCCAGCAGTCCAGGACTAGCGGGAAACGATGAGCAGTTCTTC. Translation gives CASSPGLAGNDEQFF.